These 5 T cell receptor beta chains share one sample of origin, sequenced in a study of T cell repertoires in cytomegalovirus infection. For these receptors, no antigen is known. Using its own MiXCR run on the reads, TCRdb lists one record per CDR3 protein. The table shows approximately 1,000,000 distinct CDR3 sequences, with around 29% occurring only once. Specimen: cultured CD8+ T cells from PBMCs, collected from culture after CMV antigen stimulation. The receptors originated from a human donor in good health (CMV status not recorded). Some clones in this sample may be carry-over from other donors' samples.

V and J are TRBV19 and TRBJ1-5; 7 bases line up with TRBD1. The V gene end was trimmed by 3 bases and the J gene end by 9 bases; junction bases not matched to a gene: 2. Germline V gene data show CDR1 as LNHDA and CDR2 as SQIVND (reference sequence). The CDR3 length is 12 residues. The CDR3: CASSMTGWPQHF. The CDR3 nucleotides are TGTGCCAGTAGTATGACAGGGTGGCCCCAGCATTTT.

The chain couples TRBV5-5 to TRBJ2-3, with 7 positions matching TRBD1. The ends lost 1 base at V and 2 bases at J; junction bases unmatched: 7. The CDR3 runs 16 residues. In germline, CDR1 is SGHKS, CDR2 YYEKEE (reference sequence). CDR3 sequence reads: CASSLWDSPPTDTQYF. As DNA, the CDR3 is TGTGCCAGCAGCTTGTGGGACAGCCCTCCCACAGATACGCAGTATTTT.

This clonotype was seen more than once but under ten times. This chain uses TRBV4-1 with TRBJ2-7; D is ambiguous. The germline V and J ends were trimmed by 4 bases and 3 bases, with 10 bases remaining between them. Per the germline V gene, CDR1 is MGHRA and CDR2 is YSYEKL. The CDR3 has 13 residues. This chain's CDR3 is CASSPPKGYEQYF. CDR3 bases: TGCGCCAGCAGCCCTCCAAAGGGCTACGAGCAGTACTTC.

Only a few counts were recorded for this clonotype. This rearrangement joins TRBV6-5 to TRBJ2-7; D might be TRBD1 (6 bases). V was pared by 2 bases and J by 3 bases, with 14 bases between. This CDR3 region has 15 residues. Per germline, CDR1 MNHEY and CDR2 SVGAGI. CDR3 sequence reads: CASSYRNDRIYEQYV. CDR3 nucleotides: TGTGCCAGCAGTTACCGGAATGACAGGATCTACGAGCAGTACGTC.

The chain employs TRBV2 and TRBJ1-5; 7 bases fit TRBD1. The CDR3 runs to 16 residues. Germline lookup yields CDR1 SNHLY and CDR2 FYNNEI. The ends lost 0 bases at V and 3 bases at J; junction bases unmatched: 5. The CDR3 sequence is CASSEAQGVLNQPQHF. The CDR3 nucleotides read TGTGCCAGCAGTGAAGCGCAGGGGGTCCTCAATCAGCCCCAGCATTTT.